This T cell receptor beta chain was identified in a study of T cells in Graves' hyperthyroidism and ophthalmopathy (dated by TCRdb to between 2018 and 2021). About the study as a whole: Peripheral blood samples were taken at the time of initial diagnosis, prior to any treatment. The 75 to 100 discovery patients were randomly divided into training and test sets at a 7:3 ratio. To identify distinguishing TCR V-J signatures, a discovery cohort of around 98 patients was used, comprising 43 with Graves' ophthalmopathy and around 57 with stable Graves' hyperthyroidism. An independent validation cohort of under 20 hyperthyroidism patients and 15 or so patients who later progressed to ophthalmopathy tested prospective prediction of ophthalmopathy. After blood sampling, hyperthyroidism patients were treated with methimazole at a starting dose of 30 mg daily, and ophthalmopathy patients were treated with high-dose intravenous methylprednisolone. Thyroid tissue and blood T-cell repertoires from about six Graves' hyperthyroidism patients were also compared in the study. According to the paper, TCR Vbeta CDR3 sequencing was carried out on approximately 140 peripheral blood samples, which came from some 41 ophthalmopathy, around 74 hyperthyroidism and roughly 17 progressor patients.

The TCR beta CDR3 regions were amplified from RNA transcripts. The TCR CDR3 was subjected to a first round of RT-PCR using the HTBI primer set and the Qiagen OneStep RT-PCR kit. The libraries were constructed in a second round of multiplex PCR and then size-selected and purified. The libraries were sequenced on an Illumina HiSeq2000 using paired-end 100 bp reads. The published analysis was carried out like this. SOAPnuke was used to process the raw data, removing reads that contained adapters or uncalled bases, had a mean Phred below 15, or lacked an exact match to the constant primer or identifier. COPE v1.2.5 was used to merge the high-quality paired reads, and each unique nucleotide sequence was defined as a clonotype. MiTCR v1.1 was used to align clonotypes to the IMGT TRBV, TRBD and TRBJ reference segments. Only V-J combinations with frequency above 0.0001, covering roughly 99% of repertoires, were analysed. The TCS score was defined as the ratio of F50 (clonal expansion) to E x V (chaos), calculated using BLOSUM62-based TCRdist between CDR3 peptides within each V-J. Welch's t-statistics and random forest reduced 450 to 600 V-J features to around 14, which were used in a naive Bayes classifier (R e1071). The public reads were reanalyzed by TCRdb: fastp trimming at Q25, MiXCR alignment, in-frame beta chains only. Rows matching on CDR3 protein sequence are summarized as one entry with the most common DNA and genes. The authors' filters were not applied to this entry. This sample is represented by some 370,000 distinct CDR3 sequences; roughly 13% of them were singletons. Of the sample, around 28% falls within the top ten clones.

Ophthalmopathy patients had moderately to severely active disease, with a Clinical Activity Score of 3 or more, a NOSPECS grade of 4 or more, and a disease duration of less than 3 months. Exclusion was applied to patients with uncontrolled infections, other autoimmune diseases, pregnancy or lactation. Clinical symptoms, serum thyroxine and TRAb, thyroid ultrasound, and orbital computed tomography formed the basis for the diagnoses. PBMCs were separated from approximately 9.9 ml of fresh peripheral blood using Ficoll-Paque density gradient centrifugation. Trizol reagent was used to extract total RNA, and RNA quality was then checked on an Agilent 2100 Bioanalyzer. The research as a whole found: In validation, the model predicted progression to ophthalmopathy a median of roughly 6.5 months before onset, with about 71% sensitivity and roughly 79% specificity. No statistical method was used to fix the sample size in advance, and group allocation was not hidden from the investigators. In cross-validation, a model built on a 13 V-J signature told ophthalmopathy apart from stable hyperthyroidism with 85% to 90% sensitivity and approximately 81% specificity, and in testing the same model reached 80%/75%. Most expanded thyroid clonotypes (frequency above 0.001) were also detected in blood, suggesting blood repertoires may reflect thyroid immune responses.

Trimming accounts for 3 bases at V and 6 bases at J, while the number of junction bases matched to no gene is 5. Based on the germline V gene, the CDR1 and CDR2 sequences are SGHAT and FQNNGV. Reading from cysteine to phenylalanine, the CDR3 counts 14 amino acids. CDR3 DNA only is kept here, 42 bases in frame from base 1. This clonotype was counted ten times or more. Its antigen target is currently unknown. No base quality values were provided; no much bigger clone lies one nucleotide off. The sequence came from a man aged 45-65 years with Graves' ophthalmopathy. The sample comprised blood. The receptor chain draws on TRBV11-2 and TRBJ2-7; TRBD2 fits 10 bases in the junction. This receptor has the CDR3 CASSFGLAGAEQYF. The nucleotide sequence reads as follows: TGTGCCAGCAGCTTCGGTCTAGCGGGAGCCGAGCAGTACTTC.